This TCR beta chain comes out of a study of blood T cell repertoires in COVID-19. This clone appeared once. V shed 3 bases, J shed 4 bases, and the junction held 4 bases outside the gene matches. The CDR3 is 14 amino acids. The germline V gene has CDR1 MNHEY and CDR2 SMNVEV (reference sequence). Source study methods: Reference gene primer amplification in the assay estimated nucleated cell counts. Profiled with immunoSEQ multiplex PCR; TCRdb holds only in-frame clones, not every one. From that table come the V and J calls and clone size; the DNA was used to work out D and trimming. The profile shows approximately 170,000 clones, 74% of them singletons.

The sequence was obtained from a woman older than 75 with acute or convalescent COVID-19. Sequences were obtained from peripheral blood. The chain recombines TRBV27 with TRBJ2-7; TRBD2 agrees at 9 bases. The DNA for the CDR3 is TGTGCCAGCAGTTTTAGCGGGAGCATTTACGAGCAGTACTTC. It encodes CASSFSGSIYEQYF.